These T cell receptor beta chains were read from a single sample in a study of blood T cells in healthy people across ages. TCRdb reprocessed the 5' RACE reads with MiXCR, giving one entry per CDR3 protein. Of approximately 290,000 distinct CDR3 sequences in the sample, 25% to 30% were seen once. Specimen: blood. These TCRs come from a woman aged 70 to 79 in good health. Each CDR3 is given with its conserved first and last residue. Fields, in order: D gene, clone size, J gene, CDR3 length, V gene, CDR3 protein, CDR3 DNA. The D gene is left open where the match is weak. A clone size is listed for some rows: how often the clone was seen (once, few, many), or a class if it is expanded.

D gene: NA
clone size: NA
J gene: TRBJ1-4
CDR3 length: 14
V gene: TRBV9
CDR3 protein: CASSVLEGGEKLFF
CDR3 DNA: TGTGCCAGCAGCGTACTGGAGGGAGGTGAAAAACTGTTTTTT

D gene: NA
clone size: few
J gene: TRBJ2-7
CDR3 length: 12
V gene: TRBV7-2
CDR3 protein: CASSFPLGEQYF
CDR3 DNA: TGTGCCAGCAGCTTCCCTTTGGGCGAGCAGTACTTC

D gene: NA
clone size: once
J gene: TRBJ2-1
CDR3 length: 13
V gene: TRBV20-1
CDR3 protein: CSARTVTSSEQFF
CDR3 DNA: TGCAGTGCTAGAACGGTGACATCTTCCGAGCAGTTCTTC

D gene: NA
clone size: few
J gene: TRBJ1-2
CDR3 length: 13
V gene: TRBV28
CDR3 protein: CASSFGDRYGYTF
CDR3 DNA: TGTGCCAGCAGTTTCGGGGATAGGTATGGCTACACCTTC

D gene: TRBD2
clone size: few
J gene: TRBJ2-3
CDR3 length: 14
V gene: TRBV18
CDR3 protein: CASSLGLAPDTQYF
CDR3 DNA: TGTGCCAGCTCACTCGGACTAGCTCCAGATACGCAGTATTTT

D gene: NA
clone size: few
J gene: TRBJ2-7
CDR3 length: 14
V gene: TRBV2
CDR3 protein: CASRPEGGRYEQYF
CDR3 DNA: TGTGCCAGCAGACCGGAGGGTGGCAGGTACGAGCAGTACTTC

D gene: TRBD2
clone size: few
J gene: TRBJ2-1
CDR3 length: 17
V gene: TRBV20-1
CDR3 protein: CSARGLAEMLSYNEQFF
CDR3 DNA: TGCAGTGCTAGGGGACTAGCGGAGATGTTATCCTACAATGAGCAGTTCTTC

D gene: TRBD1
clone size: NA
J gene: TRBJ1-5
CDR3 length: 16
V gene: TRBV5-6
CDR3 protein: CASSSGQGLPGQPQRF
CDR3 DNA: TGTGCCAGCAGCTCGGGACAGGGACTCCCAGGACAGCCCCAGCGTTTT

D gene: TRBD1
clone size: NA
J gene: TRBJ1-2
CDR3 length: 15
V gene: TRBV6-5
CDR3 protein: CASSVGQGYTYGYTF
CDR3 DNA: TGTGCCAGCAGTGTTGGACAGGGCTACACCTATGGCTACACCTTC

D gene: NA
clone size: few
J gene: TRBJ2-1
CDR3 length: 15
V gene: TRBV4-1
CDR3 protein: CASSQVRGTYNEQFF
CDR3 DNA: TGCGCCAGCAGCCAAGTTCGAGGCACCTACAATGAGCAGTTCTTC